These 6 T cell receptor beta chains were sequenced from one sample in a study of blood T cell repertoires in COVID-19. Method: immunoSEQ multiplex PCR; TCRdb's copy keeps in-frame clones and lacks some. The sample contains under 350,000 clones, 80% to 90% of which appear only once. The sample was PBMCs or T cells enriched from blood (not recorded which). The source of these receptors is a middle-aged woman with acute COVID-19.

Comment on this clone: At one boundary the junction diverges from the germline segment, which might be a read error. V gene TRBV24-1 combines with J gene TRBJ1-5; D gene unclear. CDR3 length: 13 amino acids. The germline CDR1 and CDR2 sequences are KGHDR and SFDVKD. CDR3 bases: TGTGCCGCCAGTGATTCCCCTAATCAGCCCCAGCATTTT. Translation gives CAASDSPNQPQHF.

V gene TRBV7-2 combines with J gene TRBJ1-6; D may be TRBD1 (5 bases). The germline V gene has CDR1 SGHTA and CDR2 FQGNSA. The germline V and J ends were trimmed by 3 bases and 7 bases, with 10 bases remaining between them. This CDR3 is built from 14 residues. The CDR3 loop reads CASSFTGSNSPLHF. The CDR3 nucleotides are TGTGCCAGCAGCTTTACAGGCTCAAATTCACCCCTCCACTTT.

The DNA of the CDR3 is TGTGCCAGCTCACCGAACAGGGGTATTACTGAAGCTTTCTTT. This translates into CASSPNRGITEAFF. The chain carries TRBV18 and TRBJ1-1, with TRBD1 matching over 7 bases. Per the germline V gene, CDR1 is KGHSH and CDR2 is LQKENI. The CDR3 totals 14 residues. V dropped 3 bases and J dropped 5; count of bases not matched to a gene: 6.

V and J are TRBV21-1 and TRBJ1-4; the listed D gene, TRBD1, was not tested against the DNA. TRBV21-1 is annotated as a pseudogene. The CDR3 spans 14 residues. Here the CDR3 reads CASSRDRENEKLFF. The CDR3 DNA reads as TGTGCCAGCAGCAGAGACAGGGAAAATGAAAAACTGTTTTTT.

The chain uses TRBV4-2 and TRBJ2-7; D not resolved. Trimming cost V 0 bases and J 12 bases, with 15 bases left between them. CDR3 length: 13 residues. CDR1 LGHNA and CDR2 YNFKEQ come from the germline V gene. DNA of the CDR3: TGTGCCAGCAGCCAAGAGGGTAGCACGGTACGGTACTTC. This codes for CASSQEGSTVRYF.

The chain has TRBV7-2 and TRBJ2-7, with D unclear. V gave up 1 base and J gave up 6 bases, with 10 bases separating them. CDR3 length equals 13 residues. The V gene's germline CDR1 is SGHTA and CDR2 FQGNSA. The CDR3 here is CASSLGSFSEQYF. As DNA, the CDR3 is TGTGCCAGCAGCTTAGGTAGTTTTAGCGAGCAGTACTTC.